Each of the 3 T cell receptor beta chains below was sequenced from the same sample in a study of molecular identifiers for immune sequencing clone quantification. TCRdb fed the PCR reads into MiXCR, producing one record per CDR3 protein. This sample yields some 320,000 distinct CDR3 sequences, of which 20% to 25% are seen a single time; about 0.81% belongs to the top ten. Sample: naive CD8+ T cells from blood, with Jurkat cell RNA spiked in. The subset was: FACS-sorted CD8+CD4-CCR7+CD45RA+ naive T cells. These receptors all come from a human donor in good health. Some libraries in this study had Jurkat cell RNA spiked in.

A note on this clonotype: One junction end disagrees with the germline gene, perhaps due to a read error. This chain uses TRBV2 with TRBJ2-7; D is unclear. Germline CDR1 is SNHLY and CDR2 is FYNNEI. This CDR3 comprises 12 residues. The CDR3 nucleotides read TGTGCCAGCAGTCCTTCATTGTACGAGCGGTACTTC. Protein: CASSPSLYERYF.

This clonotype was detected ten times or more. This sequence joins TRBV6-5 and TRBJ1-1; 7 bases line up with TRBD1. The CDR3 sequence is 16 residues long. V trimming: 0 bases; J trimming: 3 bases; junction bases outside the gene matches: 7. Looked up from germline, CDR1 is MNHEY and CDR2 is SVGAGI. The CDR3 region is CASSYSMETGYTEAFF. The CDR3 nucleotides are TGTGCCAGCAGTTACTCGATGGAGACAGGGTACACTGAAGCTTTCTTT.

On this clonotype: Sequence at one end of the junction differs from germline and may be a read error. The chain is built from TRBV27 and TRBJ2-3, with 15 bases identical to TRBD2. The CDR3 loop spans 16 amino acids. Germline values: CDR1 MNHEY, CDR2 SMNVEV (reference sequence). The CDR3 sequence: CAGSPGLAGGTDTQYF. CDR3 nucleotide sequence: TGTGCCGGCAGTCCGGGACTAGCGGGAGGTACAGATACGCAGTATTTT.